One TCR beta chain is described in this entry. A library made for alpha chains picked up this beta chain off target, so its size means little. This sample stems from a study of spatial heterogeneity in lung cancer. The time point was: sample taken at primary tumor resection. Via MiXCR, TCRdb re-called the 5' RACE reads, giving one row per CDR3 protein. The sample shows over 800 distinct CDR3 sequences, under 30% of them seen only once. The V end was cut by 5 bases, the J end by 2 bases, with 12 bases between. Germline CDR1 and CDR2: MNHNS and SASEGT. The length of the CDR3 is 14 residues. The sequences come from normal lung tissue next to the tumor, collected at surgery. J is TRBJ1-1 and V is TRBV6-1; D remains ambiguous. The sequence came from a male donor with early-stage non-small cell lung cancer. DNA for the CDR3: TGTGCCAGCAGTTTCCCCGGAACAAACACTGAAGCTTTCTTT. Encoded protein: CASSFPGTNTEAFF.